This record concerns one T cell receptor (beta chain) sequence. The source of the sample is a study of glioma-infiltrating T cells after dendritic cell vaccination. Germline lookup yields CDR1 SGHAT and CDR2 FQDESV (reference sequence). The CDR3 has 14 residues. With V trimmed by 5 bases and J by 5 bases, 5 bases remained unmatched. Clones were read by immunoSEQ multiplex PCR, and TCRdb kept only the in-frame ones, dropping some. The data hold about 3,100 clones, with roughly 79% observed a single time. The sample consisted of tumor tissue, taken before dendritic cell vaccination. This sequence originates from a human donor with glioblastoma. The rearrangement links TRBV11-1 to TRBJ2-3; 9 nucleotides align to TRBD1. In nucleotides, the CDR3 is TGTGCCAGCAGCCCGGACAGGGGAGGAGATACGCAGTATTTT. As protein: CASSPDRGGDTQYF.